This T cell receptor (beta chain) was retrieved from a study of T cell repertoires in cytomegalovirus infection. Background on the study: Recently identified HLA-C-restricted CMV epitopes and well-studied HLA-B-restricted CMV epitopes were used by the study. Public TCR beta signatures were indicative of both CMV infection and a matching HLA type.

On this clonotype: What it binds is unknown.

Each CDR3 protein gets one entry after TCRdb re-called the reads with MiXCR. The sample records 650,000 to 900,000 distinct CDR3 sequences, approximately 32% being singletons. V was pared by 5 bases and J by 2 bases, with 10 bases of the junction left unmatched. CDR1 is MNHEY, CDR2 SVGAGI, per germline. The CDR3 is made up of 18 amino acids. The source of this sequence is a human donor in good health (CMV status not recorded). Some clones in this sample may be carry-over from other donors' samples. The rearrangement joins TRBV6-5 to TRBJ2-2; 11 bases line up with TRBD2. Here the sequenced sample was cultured CD8+ T cells from PBMCs, taken from culture after CMV antigen stimulation. The CDR3 is CASSAMGSGGANTGELFF. The CDR3 DNA reads as TGTGCCAGCAGTGCAATGGGTAGCGGGGGGGCTAACACCGGGGAGCTGTTTTTT.